This T cell receptor beta chain was retrieved from a study of cytomegalovirus exposure and HLA in healthy donors. From germline, CDR1 is MRHNA and CDR2 SNTAGT. This CDR3 spans 15 amino acids. After removal of 4 bases from V and 5 bases from J, the junction contained 6 bases not matched to a gene. About this clone: Its specificity is not known.

Study-wide findings and caveats: TCR beta V- and J-gene trimming, according to a later analysis, was linked to a missense DCLRE1C variant.

The PCR had 60 Vbeta and 13 Jbeta primers. Original handling: Per a later analysis, the number of unique TCR beta chains was around 80 million, of which roughly 9.9 million were shared. The data were produced by immunoSEQ multiplex PCR, yet TCRdb's version contains in-frame clones alone and is incomplete. V and J calls and clone size follow that table, whereas D and trimming were derived from the DNA. The sample records about 120,000 clones, 15% being singletons. The V gene is TRBV6-4, the J gene TRBJ2-1; the match to TRBD2 covers 9 bases. This TCR was recovered from a woman aged 18-35 years in good health and CMV-seronegative. The source material was PBMCs. CDR3 sequence reads: CASSVLAGSNNEQFF. The CDR3 DNA is TGTGCCAGCAGTGTGCTAGCGGGGTCTAACAATGAGCAGTTCTTC.